This T cell receptor (beta chain) appears in the sequencing data of a study of Ad26.COV2.S vaccination and SARS-CoV-2 variants. Study-wide background: Donor joined the COV1001 Ad26.COV2.S trial arm. Findings of the study overall: In TCR breadth and depth analyses, total T cell responses may have been underestimated.

V dropped 2 bases and J dropped 4 bases, with 8 bases sitting between them. This CDR3 is built from 14 residues. CDR1 is SGHTA, CDR2 FQGNSA, per germline. Sample treatment: around 19 received Ad26.COV2.S at low or high dose, single or two shots; several received placebo; per-sample allocation not given. The study sampled participants on day 63 after the first vaccine or placebo injection. This person who donated was an adult of 18-55 years in Boston. Only one count was recorded for this clone. No antigen is known for it. Method: immunoSEQ multiplex PCR; TCRdb's copy keeps in-frame clones and lacks some. The table lists around 300,000 clones, roughly 90% of them singletons.

The sequenced sample was peripheral blood, obtained in a trial of Ad26.COV2.S vaccine versus placebo. This TCR derives from a person between 18 and 59 years old who received the Ad26.COV2.S COVID-19 vaccine or a placebo. The chain has TRBV7-2 and TRBJ2-2; D uncertain. The DNA of the CDR3 is TGTGCCAGCAGCTTACAACACGGCACCGGGGAGCTGTTTTTT. Protein product: CASSLQHGTGELFF. The entire variable domain, with the rest obtained from reference TRBV7-2 and TRBJ2-2, is as follows: GAGVSQSPSNKVTEKGKDVELRCDPISGHTALYWYRQSLGQGLEFLIYFQGNSAPDKSGLPSDRFSAERTGGSVSTLTIQRTQQEDSAVYLCASSLQHGTGELFFGEGSRLTVL.